A single sample gave rise to the 8 T cell receptor beta chains below, sequenced in a study of T-cell reconstitution after alpha-beta-depleted transplantation in children. Preparation of the TCRbeta library was carried out with unique molecular identifiers. TCRdb independently ran MiXCR on the PCR reads; one entry per CDR3 protein. This sample has just under 550,000 distinct CDR3 sequences, with about 17% found just once. The source material was PBMCs from the stem cell graft donor, sampled from the stem cell graft. The receptor source for this set is a human donor who donated a stem cell graft to a child with acute lymphoblastic leukemia.

The CDR3, as DNA: TGCAGTGCCATTAGGGGGTCGGTCGAGCAGTACTTC. This gives the protein CSAIRGSVEQYF. J is TRBJ2-7 and V is TRBV20-1, with a possible D match to TRBD1 (6 bases). Per germline, CDR1 DFQATT and CDR2 SNEGSKA (reference sequence). The CDR3 has 12 residues. V lost 6 bases, J lost 6 bases, and 15 bases lay in between.

V and J are TRBV27 and TRBJ2-4; D is perhaps TRBD1 (5 bases). In germline, CDR1 is MNHEY, CDR2 SMNVEV (reference sequence). The V gene lost 5 bases and the J gene lost 0 bases, with 11 bases spanning the gap. The CDR3 contains 15 residues. CDR3 in DNA: TGTGCCAGCAGTCTAACAGGCATAGCCAAAAACATTCAGTACTTC. Protein sequence: CASSLTGIAKNIQYF.

The rearrangement uses TRBV5-1 and TRBJ1-2, with TRBD1 as a possible D gene (5 bases). V shed 3 bases and J shed 4 bases, with 19 bases lying between them. This CDR3 region has 16 residues. Germline loops: CDR1 SGHRS, CDR2 YFSETQ. The CDR3 spells CASSSGGPGVSYGYTF. DNA for the CDR3: TGCGCCAGCAGCTCGGGCGGACCGGGGGTCTCCTATGGCTACACCTTC.

This clonotype was seen a few times. The chain couples TRBV27 to TRBJ1-1; TRBD1 matches 7 bases. Trimming removed 5 bases from V and 5 bases from J; junction bases left unmatched: 8. Per germline, CDR1 MNHEY and CDR2 SMNVEV (reference sequence). The CDR3 is 14 residues long. The CDR3 nucleotides are TGTGCCAGCAGTCCCGGGACAGTGCGGACTGAAGCTTTCTTT. The encoded protein is CASSPGTVRTEAFF.

The CDR3 coding sequence is TGTGCCAGCAGCTTAACTAGCGGGTACTACGAGCAGTACTTC. Translated, it gives CASSLTSGYYEQYF. The chain employs TRBV7-9 and TRBJ2-7; 9 nucleotides agree with TRBD2. This CDR3 contains 14 residues. The V and J ends lost 2 bases and 3 bases, in that order; junction bases with no gene match: 2. CDR1 SEHNR and CDR2 FQNEAQ come from the germline V gene (reference sequence). Together with reference TRBV7-9 and TRBJ2-7, the CDR3 gives the full variable domain: DTGVSQNPRHKITKRGQNVTFRCDPISEHNRLYWYRQTLGQGPEFLTYFQNEAQLEKSRLLSDRFSAERPKGSFSTLEIQRTEQGDSAMYLCASSLTSGYYEQYFGPGTRLTVT.

The genes are TRBV7-8 and TRBJ2-1; 9 bases fit TRBD2. From germline, CDR1 is SGHVS and CDR2 FQNEAQ. Trimming at V came to 0 bases and at J to 4 bases, leaving 4 bases not matched to a gene. This CDR3 contains 16 residues. The DNA of the CDR3 is TGTGCCAGCAGCTTAGCCCGGACTAGCGTTTACAATGAGCAGTTCTTC. This encodes CASSLARTSVYNEQFF. The complete variable domain, with remaining parts taken from reference TRBV7-8 and TRBJ2-1, reads GAGVSQSPRYKVAKRGQDVALRCDPISGHVSLFWYQQALGQGPEFLTYFQNEAQLDKSGLPSDRFFAERPEGSVSTLKIQRTQQEDSAVYLCASSLARTSVYNEQFFGPGTRLTVL.

This clonotype was observed a handful of times. The chain combines TRBV6-1 with TRBJ2-1, with 10 bases lining up with TRBD1. The J segment lost 6 bases and the V segment lost 11 bases, leaving 4 bases of the junction unmatched. The CDR3 is made up of 12 amino acids. Germline CDR1 reads MNHNS; CDR2 reads SASEGT. CDR3 protein: CAVGTGVNEQFF. The CDR3 bases are TGTGCCGTCGGGACAGGGGTCAATGAGCAGTTCTTC.

This clonotype has just a few counts. The gene calls are TRBV6-4 and TRBJ2-1; D is unresolved. Germline lookup yields CDR1 MRHNA and CDR2 SNTAGT. V lost 3 bases and J 0 bases, leaving 6 bases between the germline ends. This CDR3 contains 14 residues. CDR3 nucleotide sequence: TGTGCCAGCAGTGATCAGTTCTCCTACAATGAGCAGTTCTTC. It codes for CASSDQFSYNEQFF.